Shown below are 27 T cell receptor beta chains from a single sample sequenced in a study of T cells in Graves' hyperthyroidism and ophthalmopathy. Researchers took RNA transcripts and amplified the TCR beta CDR3 regions from them. RT-PCR in the first round (using the HTBI primer set) targeted the TCR CDR3. Using its own MiXCR run on the multiplex PCR reads, TCRdb lists one record per CDR3 protein. The sample holds around 700,000 distinct CDR3 sequences; 15% to 20% are singletons and the top ten take 16%. Sequencing input: blood. All receptors come from a woman in her 50s with Graves' hyperthyroidism that later progressed to Graves' ophthalmopathy.

The J gene is TRBJ1-6, the V gene TRBV19; D is undetermined. Germline CDR1 LNHDA, CDR2 SQIVND (reference sequence). V lost 5 bases and J lost 0, with 11 bases in between. The CDR3 consists of 16 residues. The CDR3 nucleotides are TGTGCCAGTAGTCGGGGATTTGACTCCTATAATTCACCCCTCCACTTT. This sequence encodes CASSRGFDSYNSPLHF.

The genes are TRBV20-1 and TRBJ1-1; 7 bases line up with TRBD1. The trim removed 8 bases at V and 0 bases at J, leaving 3 bases unmatched. Germline values: CDR1 DFQATT, CDR2 SNEGSKA (reference sequence). This CDR3 spans 12 amino acids. The CDR3 protein is CSLQGLNTEAFF. The CDR3 DNA reads TGCAGTTTACAGGGGTTGAACACTGAAGCTTTCTTT.

This rearrangement joins TRBV6-6 to TRBJ1-6; a weak D match, TRBD1 (5 bases). This CDR3 has 19 amino acids. The ends were cut back, 0 bases at V and 5 bases at J, with 20 bases in the middle. Germline V lookup: CDR1 MNHNY, CDR2 SVGAGI (reference sequence). The CDR3 region is CASSYSAGTSFNDNSPLHF. CDR3 bases: TGTGCCAGCAGTTACTCGGCTGGGACGAGTTTCAACGATAATTCACCCCTCCACTTT.

This clonotype was seen only a few times. The V call is TRBV9, the J call TRBJ2-5, with D maybe TRBD1 (5 bases). The CDR3 extends over 15 amino acids. V gave up 0 bases and J gave up 2 bases, with 11 bases separating them. Germline assignment: CDR1 SGDLS and CDR2 YYNGEE. CDR3 DNA sequence: TGTGCCAGCAGCGTAGAAGGCAGGACACAAGAGACCCAGTACTTC. This sequence encodes CASSVEGRTQETQYF. Variable domain in full (rest from reference TRBV9 and TRBJ2-5): DSGVTQTPKHLITATGQRVTLRCSPRSGDLSVYWYQQSLDQGLQFLIQYYNGEERAKGNILERFSAQQFPDLHSELNLSSLELGDSALYFCASSVEGRTQETQYFGPGTRLLVL.

In this sample, this clonotype turned up many times. This rearrangement joins TRBV2 to TRBJ1-1; 8 bases align to TRBD1. Germline loops: CDR1 SNHLY, CDR2 FYNNEI. This CDR3 has 17 residues. Trimming took 1 base from V and 2 from J; bases not matched to a gene: 9. CDR3 nucleotides: TGTGCCAGCAGTGAAGTAGTTGGGACAGGCTTAAACACTGAAGCTTTCTTT. It specifies CASSEVVGTGLNTEAFF. Full variable domain (outside the CDR3, taken from reference TRBV2 and TRBJ1-1): EPEVTQTPSHQVTQMGQEVILRCVPISNHLYFYWYRQILGQKVEFLVSFYNNEISEKSEIFDDQFSVERPDGSNFTLKIRSTKLEDSAMYFCASSEVVGTGLNTEAFFGQGTRLTVV.

This clonotype was detected many times. The chain has TRBV5-1 and TRBJ2-5; D is perhaps TRBD2 (7 bases). Trimming left V 1 base short and J 3 bases short, with 10 bases between. The germline gives CDR1 SGHRS, CDR2 YFSETQ. This CDR3 is built from 14 residues. The DNA for the CDR3 is TGCGCCAGCAGCTTGTCGGGGGGCGAAGAGACCCAGTACTTC. This gives the protein CASSLSGGEETQYF.

CDR3 loop: CASSLNWGIENTEAFF. The CDR3 DNA reads as TGTGCCAGCAGCTTAAACTGGGGTATTGAGAACACTGAAGCTTTCTTT. The chain has TRBV7-8 and TRBJ1-1; no definite D call. The CDR3 consists of 16 residues. With 2 bases removed from V and 1 base from J, the gap between germline ends came to 14 bases. CDR1 is SGHVS and CDR2 is FQNEAQ in the germline V gene.

This clonotype was detected ten times or more. The chain recombines TRBV2 with TRBJ1-2; TRBD1 agrees at 9 bases. This CDR3 has 14 amino acids. Losses at the gene ends were 8 bases for V and 4 bases for J; bases not matched to a gene: 8. Per germline, CDR1 SNHLY and CDR2 FYNNEI. The CDR3 protein is CASAAGTGIYGYTF. In nucleotides, the CDR3 is TGTGCCAGCGCCGCGGGGACAGGGATCTATGGCTACACCTTC.

V and J are TRBV30 and TRBJ1-4; D gene uncertain. Germline V gives CDR1 GTSNPN, CDR2 SVGIG (reference sequence). Trimming cost V 2 bases and J 0 bases, with 10 bases left between them. The length of the CDR3 is 15 residues. CDR3 residues: CAWSRGQATNEKLFF. DNA of the CDR3: TGTGCCTGGAGTAGAGGCCAAGCAACTAATGAAAAACTGTTTTTT. The entire variable domain, with the rest obtained from reference TRBV30 and TRBJ1-4, is as follows: SQTIHQWPATLVQPVGSPLSLECTVEGTSNPNLYWYRQAAGRGLQLLFYSVGIGQISSEVPQNLSASRPQDRQFILSSKKLLLSDSGFYLCAWSRGQATNEKLFFGSGTQLSVL.

This clonotype was recorded a few times. The rearrangement links TRBV5-8 to TRBJ1-2; D is undetermined. From germline, CDR1 is SGHTS and CDR2 YDEGEE. V was trimmed by 2 bases and J by 3 bases, leaving 14 bases between them. This CDR3 has 15 residues. The CDR3 DNA follows: TGTGCCAGCAGCTTTTCGGGAAGTTCCGACTATGGCTACACCTTC. This sequence encodes CASSFSGSSDYGYTF.

The sample holds many counts of this clonotype. The genes are TRBV20-1 and TRBJ2-1, with 10 bases that match TRBD2. This CDR3 region has 18 residues. The V gene's germline CDR1 is DFQATT and CDR2 SNEGSKA (reference sequence). The V gene end was trimmed by 1 base and the J gene end by 0 bases; junction bases not matched to a gene: 9. CDR3 bases: TGCAGTGCTAGAGTCGAGGGGACTAGCGTGGGCTCCTACAATGAGCAGTTCTTC. Residues: CSARVEGTSVGSYNEQFF.

The V call is TRBV7-9, the J call TRBJ1-5; possible D gene TRBD1, 6 bases. The V end was cut by 5 bases, the J end by 7 bases, with 15 bases between. This CDR3 region has 14 residues. Germline values: CDR1 SEHNR, CDR2 FQNEAQ (reference sequence). CDR3 amino acids: CASSTEGVAQPQHF. CDR3 coding DNA: TGTGCCAGCAGCACGGAGGGGGTTGCGCAGCCCCAGCATTTT.

There are many counts of this clonotype. This chain uses TRBV20-1 with TRBJ1-2; TRBD1 might be the D (5 bases). CDR1 and CDR2 from the germline V gene are DFQATT and SNEGSKA (reference sequence). The CDR3 runs to 14 residues. V was cut by 0 bases and J by 2 bases, with 10 bases left in between. CDR3 nucleotide sequence: TGCAGTGCTAGAGATTTGTGGGGCAACTATGGCTACACCTTC. Encoded protein: CSARDLWGNYGYTF.

V is TRBV24-1 and J is TRBJ2-5; TRBD1 matches 7 bases. The CDR3 contains 16 residues. V dropped 4 bases and J dropped 0; count of bases not matched to a gene: 7. The germline V gene has CDR1 KGHDR and CDR2 SFDVKD. This chain's CDR3 is CATSETGTAYQETQYF. CDR3 DNA sequence: TGTGCCACCAGTGAAACCGGGACAGCGTACCAAGAGACCCAGTACTTC.

The rearrangement uses TRBV5-4 and TRBJ1-2; a possible D gene is TRBD1 (6 bases). This CDR3 is 14 amino acids long. Germline V lookup: CDR1 SGHNT, CDR2 YYREEE (reference sequence). V was pared by 5 bases and J by 7 bases, with 18 bases between. The DNA for the CDR3 is TGTGCCAGCAGACAGGGAGGTACTACTATTGGCTACACCTTC. As protein: CASRQGGTTIGYTF.

This clonotype was recorded at least ten times. The rearrangement links TRBV5-6 to TRBJ2-7, with D perhaps TRBD1 (6 bases). The CDR3 spans 15 residues. Germline V CDR1 and CDR2: SGHDT, YYEEEE. Between the trimmed V and J ends, which lost 0 bases and 5 bases, there was a span of 15 bases. CDR3 in DNA: TGTGCCAGCAGCTTGGAGGGTATACAGGGAAACGAGCAGTACTTC. This translates into CASSLEGIQGNEQYF.

The V gene is TRBV7-8, the J gene TRBJ1-2, with 7 bases aligning to TRBD1. CDR1 and CDR2 from the germline V gene are SGHVS and FQNEAQ. Trimming cost V 2 bases and J 4 bases; bases outside gene matches: 7. The CDR3 is made up of 15 amino acids. CDR3 nucleotide sequence: TGTGCCAGCAGCTTAAATTCTGGGACAGTCTATGGCTACACCTTC. This sequence encodes CASSLNSGTVYGYTF.

In this sample, this clonotype turned up many times. This sequence joins TRBV20-1 and TRBJ2-3; D may be TRBD2 (6 bases). V lost 1 base and J 4 bases, leaving 9 bases between the germline ends. The V gene's germline CDR1 is DFQATT and CDR2 SNEGSKA (reference sequence). This CDR3 region has 13 residues. The CDR3 DNA is TGCAGTGCTAGAGTGGCGGGGTCAGATACGCAGTATTTT. Translation: CSARVAGSDTQYF.

In its sample, this clonotype was seen many times. This chain uses TRBV7-8 with TRBJ1-5; TRBD1 aligns across 9 bases. V trimming: 2 bases; J trimming: 6 bases; junction bases outside the gene matches: 8. The CDR3 is made up of 16 amino acids. Germline CDR1 SGHVS, CDR2 FQNEAQ. This chain's CDR3 is CASSLWDRVGIQPQHF. CDR3 sequence (DNA): TGTGCCAGCAGCTTATGGGACAGGGTAGGAATTCAGCCCCAGCATTTT.

This clonotype was observed many times. This rearrangement joins TRBV20-1 to TRBJ2-5; tentative D call: TRBD2 (6 bases). CDR3 length: 16 residues. Germline loops: CDR1 DFQATT, CDR2 SNEGSKA (reference sequence). V shed 3 bases and J shed 5 bases, with 22 bases lying between them. CDR3: CSARQPLSVAGETQYF. CDR3 DNA sequence: TGCAGTGCTAGGCAGCCTCTTTCGGTGGCGGGGGAGACCCAGTACTTC.

The chain uses TRBV2 and TRBJ1-5, with D perhaps matching TRBD1 (6 bases). The CDR3 is 19 amino acids. Germline V gene sequence: CDR1 SNHLY, CDR2 FYNNEI. V gave up 4 bases and J gave up 0 bases, with 22 bases separating them. CDR3 sequence reads: CASSAAGGGVTYSNQPQHF. For the CDR3, the DNA is TGTGCCAGCAGTGCGGCGGGGGGGGGCGTAACTTATAGCAATCAGCCCCAGCATTTT. Complete variable domain (other parts from reference TRBV2 and TRBJ1-5): EPEVTQTPSHQVTQMGQEVILRCVPISNHLYFYWYRQILGQKVEFLVSFYNNEISEKSEIFDDQFSVERPDGSNFTLKIRSTKLEDSAMYFCASSAAGGGVTYSNQPQHFGDGTRLSIL.

In its sample, this clonotype was seen a few times. In DNA form, the CDR3 reads TGTGCCAGCAGTGACTGGCAGGGCTACACTGAAGCTTTCTTT. Amino acids: CASSDWQGYTEAFF. The gene calls are TRBV25-1 and TRBJ1-1, with a tentative D call TRBD1 (5 bases). The V gene's germline CDR1 is MGHDK and CDR2 SYGVNS. V lost 3 bases and J 3 bases, leaving 11 bases between the germline ends. The CDR3 contains 14 residues.

This clonotype was found a few times. The gene calls are TRBV5-5 and TRBJ1-1; D perhaps matches TRBD1 (5 bases). The germline V gene has CDR1 SGHKS and CDR2 YYEKEE (reference sequence). The length of the CDR3 is 17 residues. V shed 2 bases and J shed 0 bases, with 17 bases lying between them. The CDR3 loop is CASSFNAGDSVNTEAFF. For the CDR3, the DNA is TGTGCCAGCAGCTTCAATGCCGGAGACAGTGTGAACACTGAAGCTTTCTTT.

This clonotype was found many times. The rearrangement links TRBV7-8 to TRBJ2-5; possibly TRBD2 for D (6 bases). The CDR3 runs 16 residues. Germline CDR1 is SGHVS and CDR2 is FQNEAQ. The germline V and J ends were trimmed by 5 bases and 2 bases, with 18 bases remaining between them. For the CDR3, the DNA is TGTGCCAGCAGCAAGCTGGGACTTACAGTTCAAGAGACCCAGTACTTC. It yields the protein CASSKLGLTVQETQYF.

The chain links TRBV29-1 to TRBJ2-5; 7 positions match TRBD1. The CDR3 is 12 residues long. J lost 4 bases, V lost 3 bases, and 2 bases had no gene match. CDR1 is SQVTM, CDR2 ANQGSEA, per germline. The CDR3 nucleotides read TGCAGCGTTGATTACAGGGGAGAGACCCAGTACTTC. Its protein product is CSVDYRGETQYF.

This clonotype was seen many times. The rearrangement links TRBV2 to TRBJ2-5; 13 positions agree with TRBD2. This CDR3 region has 21 residues. Germline CDR1 and CDR2: SNHLY and FYNNEI. V lost 4 bases to trimming and J lost 0 bases; unmatched junction nucleotides: 17. The CDR3: CASSVWDTLGTSGANQETQYF. The CDR3 DNA is TGTGCCAGCAGTGTCTGGGACACACTTGGGACTAGCGGGGCGAACCAAGAGACCCAGTACTTC.

Comment on this clonotype: Its ends do not fully match the called genes, so a read error is possible. The chain links TRBV7-4 to TRBJ1-6, with unresolved D. Germline V gene sequence: CDR1 SGHVT, CDR2 SQSDAQ. The CDR3 is 16 amino acids. CDR3 amino acids: CASSRSYLHTNSPLHF. As DNA, the CDR3 is TGTGCCAGCAGCCGAAGCTACTTACACACGAATTCGCCCCTCCACTTT.